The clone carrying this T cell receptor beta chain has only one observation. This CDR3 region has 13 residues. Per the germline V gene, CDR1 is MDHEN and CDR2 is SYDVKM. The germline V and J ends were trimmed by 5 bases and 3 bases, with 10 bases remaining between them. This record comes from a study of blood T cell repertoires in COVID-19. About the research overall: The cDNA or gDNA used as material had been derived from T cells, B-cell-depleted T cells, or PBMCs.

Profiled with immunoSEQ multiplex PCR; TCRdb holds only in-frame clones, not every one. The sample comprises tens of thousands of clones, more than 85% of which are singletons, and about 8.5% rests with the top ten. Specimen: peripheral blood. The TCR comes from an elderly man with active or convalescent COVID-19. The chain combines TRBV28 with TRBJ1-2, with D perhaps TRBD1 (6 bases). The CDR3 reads CASSPDRYYGYTF. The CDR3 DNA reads TGTGCCAGCAGTCCCGACAGGTACTATGGCTACACCTTC.